This passage covers 8 T cell receptor beta chains from one sample sequenced in a study of T cells after yellow fever vaccination. TCRdb ran MiXCR on the 5' RACE reads and lists one entry per CDR3 protein. The sample has around 250,000 distinct CDR3 sequences; less than 9% are singletons. The sequences come from CD4+ T cells sorted from PBMCs, collected 15 days after the yellow fever booster vaccination. The source of these receptors is a man aged 25 to 40 who received the YFV17D yellow fever vaccine.

In this sample, this clonotype turned up many times. The chain combines TRBV6-5 with TRBJ2-2, with D possibly being TRBD2 (5 bases). This CDR3 contains 19 residues. CDR1 and CDR2 from the germline V gene are MNHEY and SVGAGI. V shed 1 base and J shed 2 bases, with 20 bases lying between them. As DNA, the CDR3 is TGTGCCAGCAGTTACTATTCTAGCCACCATAACCCCAACACCGGGGAGCTGTTTTTT. It specifies CASSYYSSHHNPNTGELFF.

There are many counts of this clonotype. V gene TRBV5-4 combines with J gene TRBJ2-4; TRBD1 matches 9 bases. The CDR3 spans 15 residues. Germline CDR1 and CDR2: SGHNT and YYREEE (reference sequence). The V segment lost 9 bases and the J segment 5 bases; nucleotides outside the gene matches: 12. For the CDR3, the DNA is TGTGCCACCAGTCATGCGGGACAGGGACAAAACATTCAGTACTTC. This gives the protein CATSHAGQGQNIQYF.

This clonotype was seen ten or more times. For the CDR3, the DNA is TGTGCCAGCAGCTTAGGACCCTCGTCGGACTATGGCTACACCTTC. Its protein product is CASSLGPSSDYGYTF. This chain joins TRBV7-6 and TRBJ1-2; D gene uncertain. There are 15 residues in the CDR3. V lost 1 base and J lost 3, with 12 bases in between. Germline V gene lookup returns CDR1 SGHVS and CDR2 FNYEAQ.

This clonotype showed up just a few times. V and J are TRBV20-1 and TRBJ2-1, with D possibly matching TRBD2 (5 bases). Germline values: CDR1 DFQATT, CDR2 SNEGSKA (reference sequence). This CDR3 spans 15 amino acids. Trimming cost V 2 bases and J 0 bases, with 11 bases left between them. CDR3 amino acids: CSARLAASSYNEQFF. CDR3 DNA sequence: TGCAGTGCTAGACTAGCTGCCAGCTCCTACAATGAGCAGTTCTTC.

A few counts support this clonotype. The chain couples TRBV6-5 to TRBJ2-5; D is unresolved. The V gene lost 2 bases and the J gene lost 5 bases, with 9 bases spanning the gap. This CDR3 contains 13 residues. CDR1 MNHEY and CDR2 SVGAGI come from the germline V gene. The CDR3 DNA sequence: TGTGCCAGCAGTTACCCCGAACGCGAGACCCAGTACTTC. Its protein is CASSYPERETQYF.

This clonotype was recorded at least ten times. This chain links TRBV7-2 with TRBJ1-3; D is ambiguous. Trimming left V 3 bases short and J 0 bases short, with 9 bases between. This CDR3 region has 15 residues. CDR1 is SGHTA, CDR2 FQGNSA, per germline. CDR3 sequence (DNA): TGTGCCAGCAGCTTTCCCAGGATCTCTGGAAACACCATATATTTT. It codes for CASSFPRISGNTIYF.

The sample holds a few counts of this clonotype. The chain has TRBV6-5 and TRBJ1-2; D gene ambiguous. CDR3 size: 15 residues. Germline CDR1 reads MNHEY; CDR2 reads SVGAGI. Trimming cost V 1 base and J 2 bases, with 11 bases left between them. CDR3 DNA: TGTGCCAGCAGTTACTTAGCCGCAGGCAACTATGGCTACACCTTC. Translated, it gives CASSYLAAGNYGYTF.

This clonotype was recorded at least ten times. The chain employs TRBV28 and TRBJ2-2; a weak D match, TRBD1 (5 bases). The V gene lost 8 bases and the J gene lost 4 bases, with 20 bases spanning the gap. Germline V gives CDR1 MDHEN, CDR2 SYDVKM. The CDR3 sequence is 16 residues long. CDR3 sequence reads: CASRPLGQAVTGELFF. The CDR3 DNA reads TGTGCCAGCCGCCCCCTGGGGCAGGCTGTCACCGGGGAGCTGTTTTTT.